A few counts support the clone carrying this T cell receptor (beta chain). Its matching antigen is unknown. The sample originates from a study of type 1 regulatory T cells. About the research overall: This in vitro CD4 product, T-allo10, is enriched for Tr1 cells and alloantigen-specific. Study-level findings and limits: Compared with non-type 1 regulatory T cells, type 1 regulatory T cells showed a more restricted TCR repertoire.

The CDR3 totals 14 residues. V was cut by 3 bases and J by 2 bases, with 10 bases left in between. Germline V gene data show CDR1 as SGHTA and CDR2 as FQGNSA. Using its own MiXCR run on the reads, TCRdb lists one record per CDR3 protein. Seen here are tens of thousands of distinct CDR3 sequences, more than 20% observed once, and the top ten hold 7% to 10%. Sequenced input: cultured type 1 regulatory T (Tr1) cells, either the whole culture or a sorted fraction (not recorded which). The TCR sequence derives from a human donor in good health. The chain is built from TRBV7-2 and TRBJ2-5; tentative D call: TRBD2 (6 bases). DNA of the CDR3: TGTGCCAGCAGCTTTGGAGGGCTACAAGAGACCCAGTACTTC. Translation gives CASSFGGLQETQYF.